This T cell receptor (beta chain) was profiled in a study of cytomegalovirus exposure and HLA in healthy donors. Study findings and constraints: Later analysis found that TCR beta chains associated with HLA were more clonally expanded than other, equally common chains. A later analysis reportedly identified an Asian-associated ancestry cluster as carrying fewer N-insertions than the roughly 670-donor mean. In a later analysis, V- and J-gene trimming of beta chains associated with a DCLRE1C missense variant, replicated independently. Among CMV-associated TCR beta chains, most appeared HLA-restricted in a later analysis.

In the PCR, 60 Vbeta and 13 Jbeta primers were used. TCRdb's copy holds only in-frame clones and misses some; the assay was immunoSEQ multiplex PCR. The repertoire holds 150,000 to 200,000 clones, with over 75% as singletons. This clone was detected only once. Its antigen is undetermined. Germline V gives CDR1 SQVTM, CDR2 ANQGSEA. The J segment lost 0 bases and the V segment lost 6 bases, leaving 4 bases of the junction unmatched. The CDR3 length is 14 residues. The chain links TRBV29-1 to TRBJ2-2; TRBD2 matches 7 bases. The TCR sequence derives from a female donor in good health and CMV-seronegative. Specimen: PBMCs. This chain's CDR3 is CSVRSGANTGELFF. The CDR3 nucleotides are TGCAGCGTCCGGAGCGGGGCGAACACCGGGGAGCTGTTTTTT.